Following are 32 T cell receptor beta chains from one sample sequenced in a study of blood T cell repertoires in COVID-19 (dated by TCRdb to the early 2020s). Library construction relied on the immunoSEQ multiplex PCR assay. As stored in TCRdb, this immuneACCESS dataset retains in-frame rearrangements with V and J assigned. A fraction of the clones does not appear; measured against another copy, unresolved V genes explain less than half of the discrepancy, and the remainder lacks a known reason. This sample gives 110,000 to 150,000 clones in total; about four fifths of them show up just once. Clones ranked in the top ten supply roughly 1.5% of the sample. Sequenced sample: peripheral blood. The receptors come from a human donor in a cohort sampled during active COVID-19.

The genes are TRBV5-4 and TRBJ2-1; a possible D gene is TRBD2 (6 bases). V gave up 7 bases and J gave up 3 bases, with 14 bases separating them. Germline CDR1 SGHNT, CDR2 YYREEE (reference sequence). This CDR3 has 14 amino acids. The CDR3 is CASRDRDFYNEQFF. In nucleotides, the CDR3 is TGTGCCAGCCGTGACCGGGACTTCTACAATGAGCAGTTCTTC. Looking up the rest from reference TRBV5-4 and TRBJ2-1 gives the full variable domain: ETGVTQSPTHLIKTRGQQVTLRCSSQSGHNTVSWYQQALGQGPQFIFQYYREEENGRGNFPPRFSGLQFPNYSSELNVNALELDDSALYLCASRDRDFYNEQFFGPGTRLTVL.

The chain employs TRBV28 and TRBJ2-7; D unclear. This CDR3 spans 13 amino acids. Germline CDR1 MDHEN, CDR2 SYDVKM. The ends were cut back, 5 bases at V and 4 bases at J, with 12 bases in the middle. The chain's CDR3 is CASSPLSPYEQYF. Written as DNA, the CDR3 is TGTGCCAGCAGTCCCCTATCACCTTACGAGCAGTACTTC.

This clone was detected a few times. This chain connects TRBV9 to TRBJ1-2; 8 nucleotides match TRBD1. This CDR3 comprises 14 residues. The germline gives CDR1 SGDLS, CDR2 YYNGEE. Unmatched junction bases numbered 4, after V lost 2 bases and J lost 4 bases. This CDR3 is CASSVDRAPYGYTF. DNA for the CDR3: TGTGCCAGCAGCGTGGACAGGGCCCCCTATGGCTACACCTTC.

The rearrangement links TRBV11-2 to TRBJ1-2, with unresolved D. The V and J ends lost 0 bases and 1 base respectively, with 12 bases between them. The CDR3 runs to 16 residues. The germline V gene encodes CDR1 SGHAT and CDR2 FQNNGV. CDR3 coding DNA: TGTGCCAGCAGCTTAGATCTCGACACCGTTAACTATGGCTACACCTTC. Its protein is CASSLDLDTVNYGYTF.

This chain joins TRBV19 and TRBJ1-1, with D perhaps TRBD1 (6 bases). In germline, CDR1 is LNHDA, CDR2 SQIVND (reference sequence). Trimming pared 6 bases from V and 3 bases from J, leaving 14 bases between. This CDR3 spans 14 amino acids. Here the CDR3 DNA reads TGTGCCAGTAGAGATCAGGGGTTGGACACTGAAGCTTTCTTT. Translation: CASRDQGLDTEAFF.

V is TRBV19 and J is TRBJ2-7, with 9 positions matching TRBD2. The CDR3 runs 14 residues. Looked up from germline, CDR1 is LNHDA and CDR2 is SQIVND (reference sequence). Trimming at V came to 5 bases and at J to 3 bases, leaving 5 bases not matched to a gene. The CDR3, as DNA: TGTGCCAGTAGTTCATTAGCGGGGGACTACGAGCAGTACTTC. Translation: CASSSLAGDYEQYF. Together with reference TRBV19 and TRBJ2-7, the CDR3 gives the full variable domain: DGGITQSPKYLFRKEGQNVTLSCEQNLNHDAMYWYRQDPGQGLRLIYYSQIVNDFQKGDIAEGYSVSREKKESFPLTVTSAQKNPTAFYLCASSSLAGDYEQYFGPGTRLTVT.

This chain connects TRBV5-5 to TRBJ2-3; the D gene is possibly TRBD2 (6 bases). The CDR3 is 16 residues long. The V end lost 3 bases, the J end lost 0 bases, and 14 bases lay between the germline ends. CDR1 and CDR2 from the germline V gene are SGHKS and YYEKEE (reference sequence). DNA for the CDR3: TGTGCCAGCAGCTATCCCACGGGGACTAGCACAGATACGCAGTATTTT. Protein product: CASSYPTGTSTDTQYF.

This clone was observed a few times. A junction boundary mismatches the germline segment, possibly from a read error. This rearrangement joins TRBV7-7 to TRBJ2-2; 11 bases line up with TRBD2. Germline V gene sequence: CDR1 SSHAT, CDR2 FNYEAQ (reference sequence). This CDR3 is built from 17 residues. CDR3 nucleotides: TGTGCTAGCAGCAAATCCACTAGCGGGAGTGGTACCGGGGAGCTGTTTTTT. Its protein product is CASSKSTSGSGTGELFF.

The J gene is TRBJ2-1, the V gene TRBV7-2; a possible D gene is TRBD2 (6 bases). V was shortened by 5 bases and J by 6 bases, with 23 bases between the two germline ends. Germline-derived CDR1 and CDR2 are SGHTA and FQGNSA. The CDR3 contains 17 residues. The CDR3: CASSPKRERVGGNEQFF. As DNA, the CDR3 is TGTGCCAGCAGCCCAAAGCGAGAGCGGGTGGGAGGCAATGAGCAGTTCTTC.

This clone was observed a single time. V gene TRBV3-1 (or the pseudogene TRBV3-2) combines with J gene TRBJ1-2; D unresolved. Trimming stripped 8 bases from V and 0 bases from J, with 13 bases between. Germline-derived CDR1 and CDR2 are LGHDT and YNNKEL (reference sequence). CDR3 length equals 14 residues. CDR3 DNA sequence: TGTGCCAGCCGGGCAATCGGGGCTAACTATGGCTACACCTTC. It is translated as CASRAIGANYGYTF.

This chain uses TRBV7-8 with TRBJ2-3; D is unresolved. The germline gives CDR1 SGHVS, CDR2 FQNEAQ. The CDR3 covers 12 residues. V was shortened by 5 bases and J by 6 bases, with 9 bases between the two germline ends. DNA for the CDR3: TGTGCCAGCAGCCTAAGCCTGGATACGCAGTATTTT. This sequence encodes CASSLSLDTQYF.

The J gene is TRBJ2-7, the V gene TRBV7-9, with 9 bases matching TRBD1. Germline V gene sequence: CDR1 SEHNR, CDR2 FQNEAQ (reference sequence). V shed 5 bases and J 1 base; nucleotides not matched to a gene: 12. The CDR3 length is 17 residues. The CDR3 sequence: CASSKRTGGERSYEQYF. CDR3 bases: TGTGCCAGCAGCAAACGCACAGGGGGCGAAAGGTCCTACGAGCAGTACTTC.

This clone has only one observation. DNA for the CDR3: TGCGCCAGCAGCCAAGAGGCACTAGCGGGAGGACGCTCCTACAATGAGCAGTTCTTC. This encodes CASSQEALAGGRSYNEQFF. The V call is TRBV4-3, the J call TRBJ2-1, with 12 bases fitting TRBD2. There are 19 residues in the CDR3. The germline V gene encodes CDR1 LGHNA and CDR2 YSLEER. Trimming removed 0 bases from V and 0 bases from J; junction bases left unmatched: 6.

In DNA form, the CDR3 reads TGTGCCAGCAGTGAAAGACAGGGGGGCTTCGACGAGCAGTACTTC. Encoded protein: CASSERQGGFDEQYF. This rearrangement joins TRBV2 to TRBJ2-7, with 9 nucleotides matching TRBD1. This CDR3 region has 15 residues. Looked up from germline, CDR1 is SNHLY and CDR2 is FYNNEI. V shed 2 bases and J 5 bases; nucleotides not matched to a gene: 7.

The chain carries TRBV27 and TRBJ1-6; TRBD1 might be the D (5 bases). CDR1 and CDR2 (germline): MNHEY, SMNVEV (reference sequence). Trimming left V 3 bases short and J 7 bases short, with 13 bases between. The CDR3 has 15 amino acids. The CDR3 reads CASSFRGSENSPLHF. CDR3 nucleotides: TGTGCCAGCAGTTTTCGGGGGTCGGAAAATTCACCCCTCCACTTT.

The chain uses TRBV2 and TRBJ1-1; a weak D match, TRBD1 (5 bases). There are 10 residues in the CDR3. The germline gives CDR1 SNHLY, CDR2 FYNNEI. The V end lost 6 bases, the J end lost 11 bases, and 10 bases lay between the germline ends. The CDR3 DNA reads TGTGCCAGCAGGGCAGGGAGGGCTTTCTTT. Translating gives CASRAGRAFF.

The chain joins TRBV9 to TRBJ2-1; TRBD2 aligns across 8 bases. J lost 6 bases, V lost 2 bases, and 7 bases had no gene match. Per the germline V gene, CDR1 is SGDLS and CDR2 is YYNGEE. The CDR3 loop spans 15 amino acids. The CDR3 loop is CASSVTGTRGNEQFF. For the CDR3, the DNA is TGTGCCAGCAGCGTTACCGGGACTAGAGGCAATGAGCAGTTCTTC.

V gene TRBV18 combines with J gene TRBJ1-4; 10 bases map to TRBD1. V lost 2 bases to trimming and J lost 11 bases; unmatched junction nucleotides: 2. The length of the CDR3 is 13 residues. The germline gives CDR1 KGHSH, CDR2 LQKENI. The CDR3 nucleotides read TGTGCCAGCTCACCAGACAGGGGGCTGAAACTGTTTTTT. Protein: CASSPDRGLKLFF.

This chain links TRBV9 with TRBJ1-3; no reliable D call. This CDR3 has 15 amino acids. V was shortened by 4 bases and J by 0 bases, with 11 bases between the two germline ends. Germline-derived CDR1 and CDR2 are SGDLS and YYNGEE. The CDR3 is CASSTEQFSGNTIYF. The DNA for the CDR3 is TGTGCCAGCAGCACTGAACAGTTCTCTGGAAACACCATATATTTT.

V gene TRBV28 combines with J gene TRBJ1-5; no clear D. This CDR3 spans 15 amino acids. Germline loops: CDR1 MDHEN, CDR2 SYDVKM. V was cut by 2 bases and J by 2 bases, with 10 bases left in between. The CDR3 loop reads CASSLAPRGNQPQHF. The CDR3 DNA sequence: TGTGCCAGCAGTTTAGCTCCGAGGGGCAATCAGCCCCAGCATTTT. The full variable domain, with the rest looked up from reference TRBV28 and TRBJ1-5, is DVKVTQSSRYLVKRTGEKVFLECVQDMDHENMFWYRQDPGLGLRLIYFSYDVKMKEKGDIPEGYSVSREKKERFSLILESASTNQTSMYLCASSLAPRGNQPQHFGDGTRLSIL.

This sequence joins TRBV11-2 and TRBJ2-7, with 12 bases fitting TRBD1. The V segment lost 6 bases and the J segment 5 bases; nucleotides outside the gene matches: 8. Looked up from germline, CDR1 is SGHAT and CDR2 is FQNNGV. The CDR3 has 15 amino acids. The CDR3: CASRSLRDRGHEQYF. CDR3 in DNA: TGTGCCAGCAGATCACTCCGGGACAGGGGGCACGAGCAGTACTTC.

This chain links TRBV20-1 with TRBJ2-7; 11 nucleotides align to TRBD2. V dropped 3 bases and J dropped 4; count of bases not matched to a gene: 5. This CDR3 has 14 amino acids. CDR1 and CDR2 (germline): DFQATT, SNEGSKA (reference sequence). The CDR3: CSASPSGRRYEQYF. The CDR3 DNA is TGCAGTGCTAGTCCTAGCGGGAGGAGGTACGAGCAGTACTTC.

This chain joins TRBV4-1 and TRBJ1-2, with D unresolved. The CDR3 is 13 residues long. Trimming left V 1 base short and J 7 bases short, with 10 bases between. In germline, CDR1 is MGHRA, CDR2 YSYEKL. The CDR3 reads CASSQAAAAGYTF. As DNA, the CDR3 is TGCGCCAGCAGCCAAGCGGCGGCCGCTGGCTACACCTTC.

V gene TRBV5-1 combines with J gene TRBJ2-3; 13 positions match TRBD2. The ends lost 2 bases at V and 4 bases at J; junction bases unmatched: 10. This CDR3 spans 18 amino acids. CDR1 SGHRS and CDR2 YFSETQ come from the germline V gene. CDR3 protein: CASSFRLAGGRPSDTQYF. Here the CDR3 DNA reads TGCGCCAGCAGCTTCAGACTAGCGGGAGGACGACCTTCAGATACGCAGTATTTT.

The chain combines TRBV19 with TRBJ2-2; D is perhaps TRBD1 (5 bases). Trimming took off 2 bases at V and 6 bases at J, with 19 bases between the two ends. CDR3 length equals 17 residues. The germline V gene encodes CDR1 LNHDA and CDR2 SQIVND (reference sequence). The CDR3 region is CASSIIGVATGPGELFF. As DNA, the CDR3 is TGTGCCAGTAGTATAATAGGGGTTGCAACCGGGCCCGGGGAGCTGTTTTTT.

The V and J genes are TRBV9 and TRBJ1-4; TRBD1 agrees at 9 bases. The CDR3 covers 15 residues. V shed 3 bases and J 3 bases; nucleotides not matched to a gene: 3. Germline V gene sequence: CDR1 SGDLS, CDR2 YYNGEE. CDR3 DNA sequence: TGTGCCAGCAGCGCTCGGACAGGGGCTAATGAAAAACTGTTTTTT. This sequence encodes CASSARTGANEKLFF.

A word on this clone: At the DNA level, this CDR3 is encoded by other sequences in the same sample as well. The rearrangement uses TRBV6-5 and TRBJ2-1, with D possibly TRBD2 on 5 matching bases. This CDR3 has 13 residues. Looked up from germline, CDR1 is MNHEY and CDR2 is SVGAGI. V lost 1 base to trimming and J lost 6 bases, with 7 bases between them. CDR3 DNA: TGTGCCAGCAGTTACTTGGCGGGCAATGAGCAGTTCTTC. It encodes CASSYLAGNEQFF.

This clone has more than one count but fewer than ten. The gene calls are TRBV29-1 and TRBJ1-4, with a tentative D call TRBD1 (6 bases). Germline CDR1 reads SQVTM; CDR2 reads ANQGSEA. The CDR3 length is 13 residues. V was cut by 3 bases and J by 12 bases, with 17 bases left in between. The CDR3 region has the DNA TGCAGCGTTGATAATGATGGGGGCGATCAACTGTTTTTT. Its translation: CSVDNDGGDQLFF.

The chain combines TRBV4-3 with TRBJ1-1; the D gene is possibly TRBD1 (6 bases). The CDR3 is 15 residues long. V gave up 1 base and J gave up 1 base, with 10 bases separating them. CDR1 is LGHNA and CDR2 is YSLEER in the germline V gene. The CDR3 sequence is CASSQGSDRNTEAFF. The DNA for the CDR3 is TGCGCCAGCAGCCAAGGTTCGGACAGGAACACTGAAGCTTTCTTT.

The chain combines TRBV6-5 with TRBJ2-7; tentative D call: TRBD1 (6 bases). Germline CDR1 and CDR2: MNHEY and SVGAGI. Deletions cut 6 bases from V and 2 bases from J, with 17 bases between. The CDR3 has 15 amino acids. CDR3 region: CASRKTGIVTYEQYF. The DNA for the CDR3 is TGTGCCAGCAGAAAGACAGGCATCGTCACCTACGAGCAGTACTTC.

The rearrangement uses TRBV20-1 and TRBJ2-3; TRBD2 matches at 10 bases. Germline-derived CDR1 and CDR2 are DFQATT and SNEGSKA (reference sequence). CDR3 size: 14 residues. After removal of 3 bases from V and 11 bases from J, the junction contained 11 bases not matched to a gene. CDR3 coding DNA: TGCAGTGCTAGTTTCAGCGGGAGGGCCTATAAGCAGTATTTT. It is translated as CSASFSGRAYKQYF.

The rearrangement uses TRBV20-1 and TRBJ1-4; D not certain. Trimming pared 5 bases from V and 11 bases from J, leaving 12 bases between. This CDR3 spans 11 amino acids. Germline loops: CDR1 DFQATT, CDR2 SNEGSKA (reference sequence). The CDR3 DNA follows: TGCAGTGCTCTCTATGCTCGGAAACTGTTTTTT. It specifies CSALYARKLFF.